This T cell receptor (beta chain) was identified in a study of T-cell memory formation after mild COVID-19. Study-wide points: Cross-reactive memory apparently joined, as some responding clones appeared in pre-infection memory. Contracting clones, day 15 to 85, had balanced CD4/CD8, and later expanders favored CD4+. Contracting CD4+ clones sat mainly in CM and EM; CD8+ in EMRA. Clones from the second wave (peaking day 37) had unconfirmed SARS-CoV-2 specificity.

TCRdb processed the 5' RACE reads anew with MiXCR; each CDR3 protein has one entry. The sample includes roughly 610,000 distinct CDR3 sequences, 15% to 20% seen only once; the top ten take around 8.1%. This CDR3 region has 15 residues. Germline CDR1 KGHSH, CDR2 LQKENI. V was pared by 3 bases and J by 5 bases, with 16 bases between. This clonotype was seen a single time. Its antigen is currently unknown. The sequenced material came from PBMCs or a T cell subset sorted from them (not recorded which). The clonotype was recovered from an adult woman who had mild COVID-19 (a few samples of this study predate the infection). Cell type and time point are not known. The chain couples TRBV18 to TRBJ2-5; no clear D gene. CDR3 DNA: TGTGCCAGCTCACCGTGGGCTAGAGGTCAGGAGACCCAGTACTTC. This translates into CASSPWARGQETQYF.